The clone carrying this TCR beta chain has a count of ten or more. This could be a read error, since a much larger clone is one nucleotide away. The CDR3 is 15 residues long. V trimming: 0 bases; J trimming: 4 bases; junction bases outside the gene matches: 6. CDR1 and CDR2 from the germline V gene are DFQATT and SNEGSKA (reference sequence). TCRdb re-called the multiplex PCR reads through MiXCR, storing one row per CDR3 protein. The profile covers tens of thousands of distinct CDR3 sequences, with roughly 41% appearing a single time and roughly a tenth taken by the ten largest. This sample is part of a study of breast tumors, draining lymph nodes, adjacent tissues.

The genes are TRBV20-1 and TRBJ2-7; 10 bases map to TRBD2. The sequence was obtained from a female donor with breast cancer. Some clones in this sample may be carry-over from other donors' samples. Sequenced material: breast tumor tissue. CDR3 in DNA: TGCAGTGCTAGAGAATCAGCGGGAGGGACGTACGAGCAGTACTTC. It is translated as CSARESAGGTYEQYF.